This T cell receptor (beta chain) emerged from a study of blood T cell repertoires in COVID-19 (dated by TCRdb to 2020 to 2021). For the wider study: The collaborator samples originated in the United States, Italy and Spain and spanned the acute and convalescent phases of COVID-19. The prospective study material was composed of cDNA or gDNA derived from T cells, B-cell-depleted T cells, or PBMCs. Subjects who had been exposed to COVID-19, were actively infected with it, or had recovered from it provided the deeply sampled blood TCRbeta repertoires that made up the dataset. The repertoires were made available in a free public database intended to serve as a resource for research on the immune response to SARS-CoV-2. The samples were drawn from the first 160 participants of the ongoing ImmuneRACE study and from 1,254 subjects provided by 6 global collaborators. Nearly every sample came with metadata listing a de-identified subject ID, COVID-19 status, age in years and sex. Where available, HLA class I and class II types were obtained from metadata supplied by the sample provider rather than from assay-based typing.

On this clone itself: It has no known antigen specificity. Base qualities are not provided; no much larger clone lies one nucleotide away.

The collaborating institutions used their own protocols to collect whole blood in K2EDTA tubes. For TCRbeta analysis, collaborator samples were shipped as frozen whole blood, as isolated PBMCs, or as DNA extracted from either sample type. The paper as a whole reports these results and caveats: The amount of clinical and demographic metadata varied by source and participant and was provided uncurated.

TCRbeta CDR3 regions were amplified from genomic DNA using the immunoSEQ Assay, a bias-controlled multiplex PCR. As for how the authors treated the data: The number of nucleated cells in each sample was estimated from the amplification of reference gene primers within the assay. Sequence reads were collapsed and filtered to measure the absolute abundance of every unique TCRbeta CDR3 rearrangement. Productive Simpson clonality was computed per sample as the square root of Simpson's diversity index over productive rearrangements. The table comes from immuneACCESS by way of TCRdb, which keeps in-frame sequences with V and J called. Part of the clones is missing from these tables; in studies checked, under half for an unresolved V gene and the rest for unknown reasons. The D gene and trimming were derived from the DNA, and the V and J assignments and clone size from that table. Within this sample are 180,000 or so clones, with around 87% of them counted one time only. The ten biggest clones cover roughly 2.6% of the sample.

Taken from the germline V gene, the CDR1 and CDR2 loops are MNHEY and SVGEGT. The CDR3 goes from the cysteine to the phenylalanine over 14 residues. The entry retains the CDR3 DNA only, 42 bases that are in frame from base 1. V is cut back by 6 bases and J by 2 bases, with 3 bases in the junction unmatched. The clonotype was recovered from a middle-aged man with active or convalescent COVID-19. The specimen sequenced was peripheral blood. The rearranged chain carries TRBV6-2 or TRBV6-3 and TRBJ2-3, and 9 junctional nucleotides match TRBD2. The sequence in DNA is TGTGCCAGCAGCCGCGGGGGGGTCACAGATACGCAGTATTTT. The translation is CASSRGGVTDTQYF.